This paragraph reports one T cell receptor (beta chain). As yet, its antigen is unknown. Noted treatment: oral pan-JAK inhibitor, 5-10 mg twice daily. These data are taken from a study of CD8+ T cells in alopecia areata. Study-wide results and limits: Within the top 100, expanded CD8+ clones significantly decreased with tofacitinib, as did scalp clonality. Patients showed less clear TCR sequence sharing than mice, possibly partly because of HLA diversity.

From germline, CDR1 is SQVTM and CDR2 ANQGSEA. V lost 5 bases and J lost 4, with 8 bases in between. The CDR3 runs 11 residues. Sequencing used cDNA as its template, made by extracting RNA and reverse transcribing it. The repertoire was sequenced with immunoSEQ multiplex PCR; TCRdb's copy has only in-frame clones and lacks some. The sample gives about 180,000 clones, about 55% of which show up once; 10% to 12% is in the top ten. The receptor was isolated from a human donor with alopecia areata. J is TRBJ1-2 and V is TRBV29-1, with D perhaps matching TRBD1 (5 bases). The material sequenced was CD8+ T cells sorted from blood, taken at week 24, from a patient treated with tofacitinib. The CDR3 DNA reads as TGCAGCGTTCTAGACAGCTATGGCTACACCTTC. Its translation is CSVLDSYGYTF.